The 30 T cell receptor beta chains presented below share a single source sample, sequenced in a study of response to subunit inactivated influenza vaccine. One entry per CDR3 protein results from TCRdb running MiXCR on the RT-PCR reads. The sample consists of hundreds of thousands of distinct CDR3 sequences, around 14% of them appearing once. The sequencing used PBMCs from blood, collected around two weeks before vaccination. These receptors were collected from a man in his fifties who received an inactivated influenza vaccine.

The table lists this clonotype with a few counts. This rearrangement joins TRBV20-1 to TRBJ2-2; possibly TRBD1 for D (6 bases). The CDR3 runs to 17 residues. V lost 0 bases to trimming and J lost 0 bases, with 14 bases between them. Germline V gives CDR1 DFQATT, CDR2 SNEGSKA (reference sequence). The DNA for the CDR3 is TGCAGTGCTAGAGAACCACAGGGAATGGCGAACACCGGGGAGCTGTTTTTT. The encoded protein is CSAREPQGMANTGELFF.

This chain connects TRBV12-3 or TRBV12-4 to TRBJ2-3, with D maybe TRBD1 (5 bases). The CDR3 runs 14 residues. V was trimmed by 5 bases and J by 4 bases, leaving 13 bases between them. The chain's CDR3 is CASSPRVPPDTQYF. CDR3 coding DNA: TGTGCCAGCAGTCCCAGGGTCCCCCCAGATACGCAGTATTTT.

The chain combines TRBV20-1 with TRBJ2-1, with D perhaps TRBD2 (5 bases). The germline gives CDR1 DFQATT, CDR2 SNEGSKA (reference sequence). CDR3 size: 14 residues. V was clipped by 2 bases and J by 4 bases, with 12 bases between them. CDR3 bases: TGCAGTGCTAGATATAGGCTAGCTTACAATGAGCAGTTCTTC. This codes for CSARYRLAYNEQFF.

This clonotype was seen only a few times. V and J are TRBV4-1 and TRBJ2-7, with D tentatively TRBD1 or TRBD2 (6 bases each). Germline CDR1 and CDR2: MGHRA and YSYEKL. This CDR3 has 17 amino acids. The V end was cut by 0 bases, the J end by 0 bases, with 15 bases between. The CDR3 here is CASSQDFNRDFSYEQYF. The CDR3 nucleotides read TGCGCCAGCAGCCAAGATTTTAACAGGGACTTCTCCTACGAGCAGTACTTC.

In regard to this clonotype: A read error may explain this, as a much larger clone is one base away. The chain employs TRBV6-5 and TRBJ1-1, with no clear D. CDR1 is MNHEY, CDR2 SVGAGI, per germline. This CDR3 spans 15 amino acids. CDR3 DNA: TGTGTCAGCAGTTACGACGTCAGACGGTTGAACGAAGCTTTCTTT. This codes for CVSSYDVRRLNEAFF.

There are a few counts of this clonotype. The J gene is TRBJ2-2, the V gene TRBV5-6; D is ambiguous. Germline loops: CDR1 SGHDT, CDR2 YYEEEE. Deletions cut 3 bases from V and 3 bases from J, with 15 bases between. The CDR3 contains 16 residues. CDR3 in amino acids: CASSSRLELYTGELFF. CDR3 DNA sequence: TGTGCCAGCAGCTCCAGGTTAGAGCTCTACACCGGGGAGCTGTTTTTT.

The chain employs TRBV20-1 and TRBJ1-1; 9 bases align to TRBD1. The CDR3 is 15 residues long. Per germline, CDR1 DFQATT and CDR2 SNEGSKA (reference sequence). V gave up 6 bases and J gave up 1 base; unmatched junction bases: 9. The CDR3 is CSAPGLQGANTEAFF. In DNA form, the CDR3 reads TGCAGTGCCCCCGGATTACAGGGGGCGAACACTGAAGCTTTCTTT.

This clonotype came up a few times. The rearrangement joins TRBV4-3 to TRBJ1-4; no firm D call. In germline, CDR1 is LGHNA, CDR2 YSLEER. V lost 1 base to trimming and J lost 7 bases, with 7 bases between them. This CDR3 has 13 residues. Here the CDR3 reads CASSQVPGEKLFF. The CDR3 coding sequence is TGCGCCAGCAGCCAAGTCCCCGGTGAAAAACTGTTTTTT.

Only a few counts were recorded for this clonotype. The V and J genes are TRBV4-3 and TRBJ2-7; D unclear. The CDR3 covers 15 residues. The V gene's germline CDR1 is LGHNA and CDR2 YSLEER. The V end was cut by 1 base, the J end by 5 bases, with 15 bases between. For the CDR3, the DNA is TGCGCCAGCAGCCAAGCTGCCTGGAGCGTCCACGAGCAGTACTTC. Translating gives CASSQAAWSVHEQYF.

This clonotype was picked up a small number of times. The chain is built from TRBV20-1 and TRBJ2-1, with 9 bases aligning to TRBD2. Germline V gene data show CDR1 as DFQATT and CDR2 as SNEGSKA (reference sequence). The CDR3 spans 13 residues. V was clipped by 0 bases and J by 10 bases; unmatched bases: 4. The CDR3 protein is CSARDLLAGEQFF. CDR3 DNA: TGCAGTGCTAGAGATCTCCTAGCGGGAGAGCAGTTCTTC.

This clonotype was seen a handful of times. The genes are TRBV19 and TRBJ1-6; a weak D match, TRBD1 (5 bases). The CDR3 has 16 residues. CDR1 and CDR2 (germline): LNHDA, SQIVND (reference sequence). Trimming took 4 bases from V and 10 from J, leaving 20 bases between them. The CDR3 DNA is TGTGCCAGTAGTACCTCCCGGGGCACCACGAGCTCACCCCTCCACTTT. This gives the protein CASSTSRGTTSSPLHF.

This clonotype was observed many times. This sequence joins TRBV2 and TRBJ1-2; D may be TRBD1 (6 bases). Germline CDR1 SNHLY, CDR2 FYNNEI. Trimming removed 3 bases from V and 4 bases from J, with 12 bases in between. The CDR3 runs 14 residues. The CDR3 region is CASSDQGGGYGYTF. CDR3 nucleotides: TGTGCCAGCAGTGACCAGGGAGGGGGCTATGGCTACACCTTC.

The CDR3 DNA is TGTGCCAGCAGCCCAGGGGAGGAACCGATAACCTACGAGCAGTACTTC. Residues: CASSPGEEPITYEQYF. The chain carries TRBV11-2 and TRBJ2-7; the D call may be TRBD1 or TRBD2 (6 bases each). CDR1 and CDR2 from the germline V gene are SGHAT and FQNNGV. Trimming left V 5 bases short and J 2 bases short, with 19 bases between. This CDR3 comprises 16 residues.

The table lists this clonotype with many counts. The chain has TRBV12-3 or TRBV12-4 and TRBJ2-7; no reliable D call. V was clipped by 3 bases and J by 4 bases, with 10 bases between them. The CDR3 sequence is 13 residues long. The CDR3 nucleotides read TGTGCCAGCAGTTTGTACTACCTTTACGAGCAGTACTTC. The encoded protein is CASSLYYLYEQYF.

J is TRBJ2-7 and V is TRBV21-1; whether TRBD1, the table's D call, matches the DNA was not checked. TRBV21-1 constitutes a pseudogene. There are 16 residues in the CDR3. As DNA, the CDR3 is TGTGCCAGCAGCCATGAAAGGGCAGGGATCGTCTACGAGCAGTACTTC. Translated, it gives CASSHERAGIVYEQYF.

The genes are TRBV7-3 and TRBJ2-6; D not certain. The CDR3 is 17 residues long. Between the trimmed V and J ends, which lost 5 bases and 2 bases, there was a span of 16 bases. Germline loops: CDR1 SGHTA, CDR2 FQGTGA. CDR3 DNA sequence: TGTGCCAGCAGCCCCACTTTTGGGGATCCTGGGGCCAACGTCCTGACTTTC. Translating gives CASSPTFGDPGANVLTF.

In its sample, this clonotype was seen a few times. The V gene is TRBV7-2, the J gene TRBJ1-2; D is ambiguous. The germline V and J ends were trimmed by 5 bases and 7 bases, with 8 bases remaining between them. The CDR3 contains 11 residues. Germline loops: CDR1 SGHTA, CDR2 FQGNSA. The DNA for the CDR3 is TGTGCCAGCAGCACCCCCTCTGGCTACACCTTC. It encodes CASSTPSGYTF. The full variable domain, completed using reference TRBV7-2 and TRBJ1-2, is GAGVSQSPSNKVTEKGKDVELRCDPISGHTALYWYRQSLGQGLEFLIYFQGNSAPDKSGLPSDRFSAERTGGSVSTLTIQRTQQEDSAVYLCASSTPSGYTFGSGTRLTVV.

The chain has TRBV12-3 or TRBV12-4 and TRBJ1-2; D not resolved. CDR3 length: 16 residues. The V end was cut by 2 bases, the J end by 4 bases, with 17 bases between. DNA for the CDR3: TGTGCCAGCAGTTTACGAATGATTGGACGGGGCTATGGCTACACCTTC. Protein: CASSLRMIGRGYGYTF.

This clonotype appeared a few times. J is TRBJ2-7 and V is TRBV4-2; tentative D call: TRBD2 (7 bases). Per the germline V gene, CDR1 is LGHNA and CDR2 is YNFKEQ. This CDR3 spans 16 amino acids. Trimming removed 0 bases from V and 4 bases from J, with 16 bases in between. CDR3 nucleotides: TGTGCCAGCAGCCAAGATGTGGCGGGGGCTAGGTACGAGCAGTACTTC. Its protein product is CASSQDVAGARYEQYF.

The chain links TRBV20-1 to TRBJ2-4; D is ambiguous. Germline-derived CDR1 and CDR2 are DFQATT and SNEGSKA (reference sequence). CDR3 size: 12 residues. Between the trimmed V and J ends, which lost 3 bases and 6 bases, there was a span of 9 bases. This chain's CDR3 is CSASSGRNIQYF. DNA for the CDR3: TGCAGTGCTAGCTCCGGACGAAACATTCAGTACTTC.

There are many counts of this clonotype. V usage is TRBV5-1 and J usage is TRBJ2-7; D remains ambiguous. V shed 4 bases and J shed 1 base, with 12 bases lying between them. The germline gives CDR1 SGHRS, CDR2 YFSETQ. CDR3 length: 14 residues. The CDR3 DNA sequence: TGCGCCAGCAGCCCCCGCGGTGAGTCCTACGAGCAGTACTTC. Translated, it gives CASSPRGESYEQYF.

This rearrangement joins TRBV10-2 to TRBJ2-1; 7 positions match TRBD1. V shed 5 bases and J 1 base; nucleotides not matched to a gene: 8. Germline loops: CDR1 WSHSY, CDR2 SAAADI. CDR3 length: 16 amino acids. This CDR3 reads CASSRISRGSYNEQFF. The CDR3 DNA is TGCGCCAGCAGTCGTATCTCCAGGGGGTCCTACAATGAGCAGTTCTTC.

The chain has TRBV12-3 or TRBV12-4 and TRBJ2-5; 9 bases line up with TRBD1. Unmatched junction bases numbered 5, after V lost 5 bases and J lost 4 bases. This CDR3 has 14 amino acids. Here the CDR3 DNA reads TGTGCCAGCAGTGTCGGACAGGGGCGAGAGACCCAGTACTTC. This codes for CASSVGQGRETQYF.

This clonotype was seen a few times. The chain employs TRBV4-2 and TRBJ2-1; 16 positions agree with TRBD2. CDR3 length equals 19 residues. V lost 0 bases, J lost 4 bases, and 6 bases stayed unmatched. Germline V gene lookup returns CDR1 LGHNA and CDR2 YNFKEQ. In DNA form, the CDR3 reads TGTGCCAGCAGCCAAGAAGGGACTAGCGGGGGGGGCCTATACAATGAGCAGTTCTTC. This encodes CASSQEGTSGGGLYNEQFF.

In its sample, this clonotype was seen a few times. This rearrangement joins TRBV18 to TRBJ2-7; 10 bases map to TRBD2. Germline CDR1 KGHSH, CDR2 LQKENI. Germline trimming cut 0 bases from V and 6 bases from J; bases unmatched to any gene: 5. The CDR3 loop spans 15 amino acids. CDR3 DNA: TGTGCCAGCTCACCACCACTAGCGGGGAGGAGCGAGCAGTACTTC. Amino acid sequence: CASSPPLAGRSEQYF.

This clonotype was counted a few times. This chain links TRBV12-3 or TRBV12-4 with TRBJ2-5, with D perhaps matching TRBD2 (7 bases). V lost 5 bases and J 2 bases, leaving 15 bases between the germline ends. CDR3 length: 15 residues. This CDR3 reads CASSPGGRKQETQYF. The CDR3 DNA reads as TGTGCCAGCAGTCCCGGGGGGCGAAAACAAGAGACCCAGTACTTC.

This clonotype has only a few counts. This rearrangement joins TRBV20-1 to TRBJ1-5, with D unclear. In germline, CDR1 is DFQATT, CDR2 SNEGSKA (reference sequence). The ends were cut back, 2 bases at V and 2 bases at J, with 10 bases in the middle. The CDR3 sequence is 14 residues long. The CDR3 nucleotides read TGCAGTGCTAGACCTGGGGTTGGCAATCAGCCCCAGCATTTT. Amino acids: CSARPGVGNQPQHF.

The gene calls are TRBV4-3 and TRBJ2-3; 10 bases agree with TRBD1. The V and J ends lost 0 bases and 6 bases, in that order; junction bases with no gene match: 12. The germline V gene has CDR1 LGHNA and CDR2 YSLEER. CDR3 length: 18 amino acids. The CDR3 region is CASSQDRTGTGEPDTQYF. In nucleotides, the CDR3 is TGCGCCAGCAGCCAAGATCGAACCGGGACAGGGGAACCGGATACGCAGTATTTT.

The chain couples TRBV7-8 to TRBJ2-3, with a weak D call TRBD2 (7 bases). V was pared by 4 bases and J by 3 bases, with 23 bases between. CDR1 is SGHVS, CDR2 FQNEAQ, per germline. The CDR3 consists of 18 residues. CDR3 protein: CASSWPRSRGGVTDTQYF. CDR3 sequence (DNA): TGTGCCAGCAGCTGGCCCCGTAGTAGGGGGGGGGTGACAGATACGCAGTATTTT.

This clonotype has more than one count but fewer than ten. The chain couples TRBV18 to TRBJ2-7; 8 bases align to TRBD1. The germline V gene encodes CDR1 KGHSH and CDR2 LQKENI. Losses at the gene ends were 2 bases for V and 1 base for J; bases not matched to a gene: 4. The CDR3 length is 15 residues. CDR3 DNA sequence: TGTGCCAGCTCACCAAATCGGGACAGGTCCTACGAGCAGTACTTC. Its translation is CASSPNRDRSYEQYF.